Below, 14 T cell receptor beta chains from the same sample are listed, as sequenced in a study of shared clonotypes between healthy human individuals. Data came from immunoSEQ multiplex PCR; TCRdb stores just in-frame clones and leaves some out. Among over a million clones listed, approximately 68% were seen once. What was sequenced was memory CD4+ T cells sorted from blood. Subset in this sample: CD45RA-negative fraction. Receptors were obtained from a young man in good health.

This clone was seen repeatedly, ten times or more. The chain employs TRBV5-1 and TRBJ2-5, with D perhaps TRBD1 (7 bases). The CDR3 sequence is 14 residues long. V lost 3 bases, J lost 4 bases, and 13 bases lay in between. Looked up from germline, CDR1 is SGHRS and CDR2 is YFSETQ. The CDR3 nucleotides read TGCGCCAGCAGCTGGCGGGACAGCCGAGAGACCCAGTACTTC. It encodes CASSWRDSRETQYF.

The DNA of the CDR3 is TGTGCCAGCAGGCCGACAGGGAACGGGTATCAGCCCCAGCATTTT. Translating it yields CASRPTGNGYQPQHF. The chain links TRBV6-5 to TRBJ1-5; TRBD1 matches at 7 bases. Per germline, CDR1 MNHEY and CDR2 SVGAGI. With V trimmed by 6 bases and J by 5 bases, 10 bases remained unmatched. This CDR3 has 15 amino acids.

The rearrangement joins TRBV9 to TRBJ2-1; 16 bases line up with TRBD2. V gave up 0 bases and J gave up 8 bases; unmatched junction bases: 5. The germline CDR1 and CDR2 sequences are SGDLS and YYNGEE. The CDR3 is 17 residues long. Here the CDR3 reads CASSVATGTSGRDEQFF. CDR3 sequence (DNA): TGTGCCAGCAGCGTAGCGACCGGGACTAGCGGGAGGGATGAGCAGTTCTTC.

The rearrangement links TRBV9 to TRBJ2-1; 8 bases line up with TRBD1. This CDR3 contains 15 residues. The trim removed 5 bases at V and 7 bases at J, leaving 11 bases unmatched. Germline CDR1 and CDR2: SGDLS and YYNGEE. The CDR3: CASSELSGGRNEQFF. The CDR3 DNA reads as TGTGCCAGCAGTGAGTTGTCAGGGGGCAGAAATGAGCAGTTCTTC.

The chain couples TRBV10-2 to TRBJ2-3; 9 bases map to TRBD2. The germline gives CDR1 WSHSY, CDR2 SAAADI. Trimming cost V 4 bases and J 4 bases; bases outside gene matches: 6. CDR3 size: 15 residues. The CDR3 is CASSVQRGVADTQYF. The CDR3 nucleotides read TGCGCCAGCAGTGTACAGCGGGGGGTGGCAGATACGCAGTATTTT.

The chain links TRBV6-1 to TRBJ2-7; D perhaps matches TRBD2 (6 bases). V was shortened by 7 bases and J by 6 bases, with 10 bases between the two germline ends. CDR3 length equals 11 residues. Germline V gene data show CDR1 as MNHNS and CDR2 as SASEGT. CDR3 DNA: TGTGCCAGCATATCCGGGAGCGAGCAGTACTTC. It translates to CASISGSEQYF.

The DNA for the CDR3 is TGCGCCAGCCGAGGGTGGGGACCCAACAATGAGCAGTTCTTC. Encoded protein: CASRGWGPNNEQFF. This sequence joins TRBV5-1 and TRBJ2-1; either TRBD1 or TRBD2 may supply D (5 bases each). With 7 bases removed from V and 5 bases from J, the gap between germline ends came to 16 bases. Looked up from germline, CDR1 is SGHRS and CDR2 is YFSETQ. There are 14 residues in the CDR3.

The rearrangement joins TRBV6-1 to TRBJ2-1, with D perhaps TRBD1 (6 bases). Trimming left V 4 bases short and J 13 bases short, with 11 bases between. The germline V gene encodes CDR1 MNHNS and CDR2 SASEGT. This CDR3 spans 11 amino acids. CDR3 residues: CASSVRGEQFF. The CDR3 DNA is TGTGCCAGCAGTGTCAGGGGTGAACAGTTCTTC.

The chain joins TRBV9 to TRBJ2-1, with 10 bases that match TRBD2. Germline V CDR1 and CDR2: SGDLS, YYNGEE. Trimming removed 4 bases from V and 4 bases from J; junction bases left unmatched: 5. This CDR3 is built from 15 residues. CDR3 protein: CASSSGLAAYNEQFF. The CDR3 DNA sequence: TGTGCCAGCAGCTCCGGACTAGCGGCTTACAATGAGCAGTTCTTC.

This chain's CDR3 is CASSRHQGNYGYTF. The CDR3 coding sequence is TGTGCCAGCAGCCGTCACCAGGGTAACTATGGCTACACCTTC. The genes are TRBV9 and TRBJ1-2; D may be TRBD1 (5 bases). V gave up 4 bases and J gave up 1 base, with 11 bases separating them. Germline CDR1 reads SGDLS; CDR2 reads YYNGEE. The CDR3 spans 14 residues.

Only one count was recorded for this clone. Distinct nucleotide sequences in the sample also encode this CDR3. CDR3 sequence (DNA): TGCGCCAGCAGCTTGGGGCGGGGAGGTGAAAAACTGTTTTTT. This codes for CASSLGRGGEKLFF. This rearrangement joins TRBV5-1 to TRBJ1-4; D unclear. The CDR3 loop spans 14 amino acids. The germline gives CDR1 SGHRS, CDR2 YFSETQ. With 0 bases removed from V and 7 bases from J, the gap between germline ends came to 10 bases.

The rearrangement uses TRBV5-1 and TRBJ2-5; D is unclear. This CDR3 has 13 residues. Germline V gene lookup returns CDR1 SGHRS and CDR2 YFSETQ. V shed 5 bases and J shed 2 bases, with 10 bases lying between them. This CDR3 reads CASRKRLQETQYF. The CDR3 DNA sequence: TGCGCCAGCAGAAAGCGTTTACAAGAGACCCAGTACTTC.

There are many counts of this clone. V gene TRBV28 combines with J gene TRBJ1-6; D is ambiguous. The germline V gene has CDR1 MDHEN and CDR2 SYDVKM. V gave up 2 bases and J gave up 7 bases, with 12 bases separating them. This CDR3 region has 15 residues. The DNA of the CDR3 is TGTGCCAGCAGTTTAGGGTCGATCTACAATTCACCCCTCCACTTT. Protein sequence: CASSLGSIYNSPLHF. The full variable domain, rest sourced from reference TRBV28 and TRBJ1-6, is DVKVTQSSRYLVKRTGEKVFLECVQDMDHENMFWYRQDPGLGLRLIYFSYDVKMKEKGDIPEGYSVSREKKERFSLILESASTNQTSMYLCASSLGSIYNSPLHFGNGTRLTVT.

The table lists this clone with a count of one. The chain links TRBV27 to TRBJ2-5, with D tentatively TRBD2 (5 bases). Germline CDR1 MNHEY, CDR2 SMNVEV (reference sequence). V was pared by 1 base and J by 5 bases, with 11 bases between. The CDR3 consists of 14 residues. The CDR3 DNA follows: TGTGCCAGCAGTTTATGGGCAGGCGGGGAGACCCAGTACTTC. Translated: CASSLWAGGETQYF.